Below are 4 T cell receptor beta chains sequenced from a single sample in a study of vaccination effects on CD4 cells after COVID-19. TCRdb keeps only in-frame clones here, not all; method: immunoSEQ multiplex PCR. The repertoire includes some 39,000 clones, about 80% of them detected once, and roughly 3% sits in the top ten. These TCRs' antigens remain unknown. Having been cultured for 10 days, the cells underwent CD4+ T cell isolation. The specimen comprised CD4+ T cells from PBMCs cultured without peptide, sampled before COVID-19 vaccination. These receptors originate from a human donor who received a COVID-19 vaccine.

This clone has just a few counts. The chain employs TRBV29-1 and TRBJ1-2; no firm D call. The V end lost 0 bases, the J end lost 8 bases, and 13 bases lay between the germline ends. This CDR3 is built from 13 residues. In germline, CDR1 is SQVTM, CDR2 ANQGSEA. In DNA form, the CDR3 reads TGCAGCGTTGAAGATCATCTGGGAACCGGCTACACCTTC. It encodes CSVEDHLGTGYTF.

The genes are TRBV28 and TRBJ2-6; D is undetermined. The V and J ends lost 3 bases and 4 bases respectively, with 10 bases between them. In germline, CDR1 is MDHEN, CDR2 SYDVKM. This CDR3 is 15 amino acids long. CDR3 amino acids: CASSFSRAGANVLTF. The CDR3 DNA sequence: TGTGCCAGCAGTTTTAGTAGGGCCGGGGCCAACGTCCTGACTTTC.

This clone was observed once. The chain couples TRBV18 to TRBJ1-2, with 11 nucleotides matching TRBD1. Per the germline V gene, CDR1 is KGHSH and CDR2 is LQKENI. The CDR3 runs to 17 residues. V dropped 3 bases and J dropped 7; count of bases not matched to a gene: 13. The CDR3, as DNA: TGTGCCAGCTCACCTTCCACCGGGACAGGGGGAGCTCGTGGCTACACCTTC. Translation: CASSPSTGTGGARGYTF.

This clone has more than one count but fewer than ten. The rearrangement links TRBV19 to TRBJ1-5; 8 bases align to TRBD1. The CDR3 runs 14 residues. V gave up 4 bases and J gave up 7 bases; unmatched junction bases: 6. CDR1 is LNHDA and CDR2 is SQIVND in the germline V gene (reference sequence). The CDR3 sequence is CASSTDRVRQPQHF. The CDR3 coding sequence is TGTGCCAGTAGTACGGACAGGGTGCGGCAGCCCCAGCATTTT.